This TCR beta chain was recorded in a study of shared clonotypes between healthy human individuals. Study-level information: Donors were a couple of women and a few men aged 18 to 49. Whole-study findings and limits: Rarefaction curves obtained for sorted subsets showed sequencing incomplete despite large depth. Larger richness was generally estimated for naive than memory subsets. Clonotypes which were not shared had lower generation probabilities than clonotypes that all four donors shared.

Concerning this clone itself: No antigen is known for it.

V was shortened by 1 base and J by 5 bases, with 18 bases between the two germline ends. CDR3 length equals 16 residues. Germline V gene sequence: CDR1 MDHEN, CDR2 SYDVKM. Positively selected for CCR7, the CD45RO-negative cells used as naive CD8 cells excluded terminally differentiated effector memory CD45RA+ cells. The data were produced by immunoSEQ multiplex PCR, yet TCRdb's version contains in-frame clones alone and is incomplete. Of more than 2 million clones listed, 90% to 95% are singletons. The sample was naive CD8+ T cells from PBMCs. The sequence derives from a man between 18 and 35 years old in good health. Some clones in this sample may be carry-over from other donors' samples. The chain uses TRBV28 and TRBJ2-7; D could derive from TRBD1 or TRBD2 (6 bases each). CDR3 sequence (DNA): TGTGCCAGCAGTTTATTCCCCTCATCGAGGGGGGACGAGCAGTACTTC. Translation: CASSLFPSSRGDEQYF.